Sequencing of this TCR beta chain was carried out in a study of T-cell memory formation after mild COVID-19. Overall study context: Largely donor-specific TCR clusters were found.

Concerning this clonotype itself: Its specificity is not known.

Whole-study findings and limits: Within pre-infection memory, some responding clones were found, suggesting cross-reactive memory joined. Most CD4+ clones that shrank were in CM and EM, while CD8+ ones turned up in EMRA.

TCR alpha and TCR beta cDNA libraries carrying sample barcodes and UMIs were produced by 5'RACE using constant-segment primers. From the 5' RACE reads, TCRdb called clonotypes with MiXCR, one entry per CDR3 protein. The top ten clones hold about an eighth of a sample with under 450,000 distinct CDR3 sequences, more than 20% of them seen once. CDR3 length: 20 amino acids. Germline V gene data show CDR1 as LGHNA and CDR2 as YNFKEQ. Unmatched junction bases numbered 11, after V lost 1 base and J lost 5 bases. V is TRBV4-2 and J is TRBJ2-2; 15 bases align to TRBD2. The sequencing sample was made of PBMCs or a T cell subset sorted from them (not recorded which). The TCR comes from an adult woman who had mild COVID-19 (a few samples of this study predate the infection). Cell type and time point are not known. CDR3 coding DNA: TGTGCCAGCAGCCAAGCCTCAAAGATGGGACTAGCGGGAGGTACCGGGGAGCTGTTTTTT. This sequence encodes CASSQASKMGLAGGTGELFF.